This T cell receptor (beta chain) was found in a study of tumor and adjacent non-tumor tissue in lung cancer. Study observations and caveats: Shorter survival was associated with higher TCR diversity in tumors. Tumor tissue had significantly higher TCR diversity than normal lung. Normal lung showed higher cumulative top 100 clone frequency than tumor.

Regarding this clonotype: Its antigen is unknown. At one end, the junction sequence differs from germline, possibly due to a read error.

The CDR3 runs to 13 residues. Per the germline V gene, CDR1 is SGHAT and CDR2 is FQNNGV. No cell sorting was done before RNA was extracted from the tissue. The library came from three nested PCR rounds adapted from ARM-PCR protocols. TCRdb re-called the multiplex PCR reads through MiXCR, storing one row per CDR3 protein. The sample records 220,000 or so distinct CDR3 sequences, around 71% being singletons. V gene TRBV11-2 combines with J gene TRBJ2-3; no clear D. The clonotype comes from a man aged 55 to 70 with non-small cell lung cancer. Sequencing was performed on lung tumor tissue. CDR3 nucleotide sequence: TGTACCAGCAGCTCAGATGACTTGCGTACGCAGTATTTT. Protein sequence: CTSSSDDLRTQYF.